This passage covers 9 T cell receptor beta chains from one sample sequenced in a study of T-cell reconstitution after alpha-beta-depleted transplantation in children. Unique molecular identifiers were used in preparing the TCRbeta library. TCRdb re-called the PCR reads with MiXCR, one entry per CDR3 protein. This repertoire shows approximately 800,000 distinct CDR3 sequences, 16% found once; its top ten account for approximately 5%. This specimen was PBMCs, mostly from graft donor cells, taken 360 days after TCRalphabeta/CD19-depleted stem cell transplant. The receptors were sampled from a male patient younger than 18 who had a stem cell transplant for acute lymphoblastic leukemia, so the T cells may come from the graft donor.

This clonotype has ten or more counts. The chain couples TRBV24-1 to TRBJ2-2; 10 bases are a match to TRBD2. The CDR3 has 20 amino acids. The germline V gene encodes CDR1 KGHDR and CDR2 SFDVKD. With V trimmed by 4 bases and J by 0 bases, 13 bases remained unmatched. CDR3 nucleotide sequence: TGTGCCACCAGTGACGAAGAGCGGGAGGGACGGAATTCGAACACCGGGGAGCTGTTTTTT. This codes for CATSDEEREGRNSNTGELFF.

This clonotype came up many times. The chain combines TRBV29-1 with TRBJ2-7; D might be TRBD2 (7 bases). From germline, CDR1 is SQVTM and CDR2 ANQGSEA. V was shortened by 4 bases and J by 1 base, with 17 bases between the two germline ends. CDR3 length: 15 amino acids. The CDR3 region is CSVAGGRGGSYEQYF. CDR3 nucleotide sequence: TGCAGCGTTGCGGGTGGAAGGGGGGGATCCTACGAGCAGTACTTC.

The table lists this clonotype with a few counts. J is TRBJ2-7 and V is TRBV7-9, with D possibly TRBD1 on 5 matching bases. Per germline, CDR1 SEHNR and CDR2 FQNEAQ (reference sequence). V lost 5 bases, J lost 3 bases, and 14 bases lay in between. This CDR3 contains 14 residues. The CDR3 coding sequence is TGTGCCAGCAGCAAAGGAAGACAGTTCTACGAGCAGTACTTC. It codes for CASSKGRQFYEQYF.

The chain has TRBV5-1 and TRBJ2-5, with 10 bases that match TRBD2. This CDR3 has 15 amino acids. V was clipped by 4 bases and J by 3 bases; unmatched bases: 6. Germline CDR1 reads SGHRS; CDR2 reads YFSETQ. The CDR3 protein is CASSHPGTSEETQYF. CDR3 nucleotides: TGCGCCAGCAGCCACCCCGGGACTAGCGAAGAGACCCAGTACTTC.

There are a few counts of this clonotype. This chain connects TRBV20-1 to TRBJ2-3; the match to TRBD1 covers 8 bases. Germline V CDR1 and CDR2: DFQATT, SNEGSKA (reference sequence). This CDR3 contains 14 residues. V was clipped by 5 bases and J by 4 bases; unmatched bases: 8. CDR3 nucleotides: TGCAGTGCTGAAGGCCCCAGGGGGCCAGATACGCAGTATTTT. It is translated as CSAEGPRGPDTQYF.

CDR3 in DNA: TGTGCCAGCACACAAAGCGGGAGGAACACCGGGGAGCTGTTTTTT. Protein product: CASTQSGRNTGELFF. The gene calls are TRBV12-3 or TRBV12-4 and TRBJ2-2, with 8 bases fitting TRBD2. The length of the CDR3 is 15 residues. V dropped 7 bases and J dropped 1; count of bases not matched to a gene: 5.

The sample holds a few counts of this clonotype. The rearrangement joins TRBV5-1 to TRBJ1-2; a weak D match, TRBD1 (5 bases). The CDR3 consists of 16 residues. CDR1 is SGHRS and CDR2 is YFSETQ in the germline V gene. The ends were cut back, 4 bases at V and 3 bases at J, with 19 bases in the middle. The CDR3 nucleotides are TGCGCCAGCAGCGCCCACCCGGGACTGGGTGACTATGGCTACACCTTC. Its protein product is CASSAHPGLGDYGYTF.

V usage is TRBV30 and J usage is TRBJ2-3; the match to TRBD1 covers 9 bases. In germline, CDR1 is GTSNPN, CDR2 SVGIG (reference sequence). The CDR3 length is 13 residues. Trimming cost V 4 bases and J 6 bases; bases outside gene matches: 5. This CDR3 is CAWTPGTGDTQYF. The CDR3 nucleotides are TGTGCCTGGACCCCCGGGACAGGGGATACGCAGTATTTT.

This chain links TRBV11-3 with TRBJ2-1; D remains unclear. There are 12 residues in the CDR3. V was cut by 6 bases and J by 9 bases, with 12 bases left in between. CDR1 is SGHNT and CDR2 is YENEEA in the germline V gene. CDR3 loop: CASSRSIAEQFF. The CDR3 bases are TGTGCCAGCAGTCGGTCTATTGCTGAGCAGTTCTTC.